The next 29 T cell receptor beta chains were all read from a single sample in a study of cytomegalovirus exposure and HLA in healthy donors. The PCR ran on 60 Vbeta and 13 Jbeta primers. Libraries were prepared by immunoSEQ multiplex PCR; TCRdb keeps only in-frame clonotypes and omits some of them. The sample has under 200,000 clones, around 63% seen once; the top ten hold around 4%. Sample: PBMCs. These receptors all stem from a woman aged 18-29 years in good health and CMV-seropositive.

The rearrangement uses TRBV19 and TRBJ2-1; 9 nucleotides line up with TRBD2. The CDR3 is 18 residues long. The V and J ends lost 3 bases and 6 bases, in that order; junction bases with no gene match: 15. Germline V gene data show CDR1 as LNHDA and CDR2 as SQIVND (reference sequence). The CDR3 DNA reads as TGTGCCAGTAGTATGACCGGGCGGGAGGGATCGATTATCAATGAGCAGTTCTTC. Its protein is CASSMTGREGSIINEQFF.

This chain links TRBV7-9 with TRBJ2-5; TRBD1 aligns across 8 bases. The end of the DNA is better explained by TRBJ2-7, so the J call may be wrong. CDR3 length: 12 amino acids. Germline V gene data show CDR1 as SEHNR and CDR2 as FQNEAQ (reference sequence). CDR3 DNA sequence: TGTGCCAGCAGCGCGACAGGGGACGAGCAGTACTTC. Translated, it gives CASSATGDEQYF.

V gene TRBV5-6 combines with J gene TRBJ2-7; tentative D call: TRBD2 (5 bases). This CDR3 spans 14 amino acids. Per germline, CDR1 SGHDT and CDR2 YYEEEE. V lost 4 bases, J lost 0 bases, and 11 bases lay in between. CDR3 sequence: CASSAGLSSYEQYF. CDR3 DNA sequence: TGTGCCAGCAGCGCCGGACTCAGCTCCTACGAGCAGTACTTC.

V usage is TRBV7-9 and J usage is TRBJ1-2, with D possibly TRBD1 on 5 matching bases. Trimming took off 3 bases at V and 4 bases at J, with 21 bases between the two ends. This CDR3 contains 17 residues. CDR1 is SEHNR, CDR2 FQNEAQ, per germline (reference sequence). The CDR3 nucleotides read TGTGCCAGCAGCTTTTCGTTGGTGGGGCAACAGAGCTATGGCTACACCTTC. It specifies CASSFSLVGQQSYGYTF.

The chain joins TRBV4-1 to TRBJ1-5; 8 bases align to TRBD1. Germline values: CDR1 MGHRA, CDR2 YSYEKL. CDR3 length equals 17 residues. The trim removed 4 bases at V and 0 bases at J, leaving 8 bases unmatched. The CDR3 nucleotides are TGCGCCAGCAGCCCCGGGACAGGCATTTATAGCAATCAGCCCCAGCATTTT. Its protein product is CASSPGTGIYSNQPQHF.

Here the CDR3 reads CASSPPGRSTEAFF. CDR3 coding DNA: TGTGCCAGCTCACCACCCGGCAGGTCCACTGAAGCTTTCTTT. The V and J genes are TRBV18 and TRBJ1-1; no definite D call. CDR3 length: 14 amino acids. Between the trimmed V and J ends, which lost 0 bases and 4 bases, there was a span of 9 bases. Germline CDR1 and CDR2: KGHSH and LQKENI. The entire variable domain, with the rest obtained from reference TRBV18 and TRBJ1-1, is as follows: NAGVMQNPRHLVRRRGQEARLRCSPMKGHSHVYWYRQLPEEGLKFMVYLQKENIIDESGMPKERFSAEFPKEGPSILRIQQVVRGDSAAYFCASSPPGRSTEAFFGQGTRLTVV.

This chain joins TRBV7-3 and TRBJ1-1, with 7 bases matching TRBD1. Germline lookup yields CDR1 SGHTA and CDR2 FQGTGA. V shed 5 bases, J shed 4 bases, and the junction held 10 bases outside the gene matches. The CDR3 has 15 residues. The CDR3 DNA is TGTGCCAGCAGCCCACAACAGGGGAGTGTCACTGAAGCTTTCTTT. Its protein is CASSPQQGSVTEAFF. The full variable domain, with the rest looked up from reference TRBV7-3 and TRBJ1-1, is GAGVSQTPSNKVTEKGKYVELRCDPISGHTALYWYRQSLGQGPEFLIYFQGTGAADDSGLPNDRFFAVRPEGSVSTLKIQRTERGDSAVYLCASSPQQGSVTEAFFGQGTRLTVV.

The CDR3 protein is CATSRVTRAHTEAFF. The CDR3, as DNA: TGTGCCACCAGCCGAGTTACGCGAGCCCATACTGAAGCTTTCTTT. The V gene is TRBV15, the J gene TRBJ1-1, with D hard to call. This CDR3 is 15 amino acids long. V was pared by 5 bases and J by 5 bases, with 18 bases between. CDR1 LNHNV and CDR2 YYDKDF come from the germline V gene (reference sequence).

The CDR3 nucleotides read TGTGCCAGCAAGACCGATCGGGGGGGCCTGACGGAGACCCAGTACTTC. Translation gives CASKTDRGGLTETQYF. This chain joins TRBV27 and TRBJ2-5, with TRBD2 identical over 8 bases. Germline lookup yields CDR1 MNHEY and CDR2 SMNVEV (reference sequence). The trim removed 7 bases at V and 5 bases at J, leaving 15 bases unmatched. The CDR3 runs 16 residues.

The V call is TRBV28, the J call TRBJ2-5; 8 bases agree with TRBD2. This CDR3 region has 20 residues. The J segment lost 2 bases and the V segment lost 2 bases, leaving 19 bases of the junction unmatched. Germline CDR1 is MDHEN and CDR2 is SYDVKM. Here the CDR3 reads CASSLPGSGGGLELQETQYF. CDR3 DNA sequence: TGTGCCAGCAGTTTACCAGGAAGCGGGGGAGGGCTCGAGTTACAAGAGACCCAGTACTTC. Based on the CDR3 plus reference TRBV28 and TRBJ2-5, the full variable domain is DVKVTQSSRYLVKRTGEKVFLECVQDMDHENMFWYRQDPGLGLRLIYFSYDVKMKEKGDIPEGYSVSREKKERFSLILESASTNQTSMYLCASSLPGSGGGLELQETQYFGPGTRLLVL.

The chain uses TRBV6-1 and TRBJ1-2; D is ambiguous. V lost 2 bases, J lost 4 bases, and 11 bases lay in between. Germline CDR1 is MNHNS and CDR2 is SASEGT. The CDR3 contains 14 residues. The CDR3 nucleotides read TGTGCCAGCAGTGAAATTGTTACAGCCTATGGCTACACCTTC. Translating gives CASSEIVTAYGYTF.

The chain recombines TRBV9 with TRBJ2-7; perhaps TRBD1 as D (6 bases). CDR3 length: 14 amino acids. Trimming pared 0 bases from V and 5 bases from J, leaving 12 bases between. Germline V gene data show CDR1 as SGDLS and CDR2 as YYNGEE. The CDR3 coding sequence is TGTGCCAGCAGCGTAGACAGGGTTATTGACGAGCAGTACTTC. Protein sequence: CASSVDRVIDEQYF.

In DNA, the CDR3 is TGTGCCAGCAGCGTAGGACCACCTCGGGACACTGAAGCTTTCTTT. It translates to CASSVGPPRDTEAFF. The V gene is TRBV9, the J gene TRBJ1-1; no definite D call. The germline V gene encodes CDR1 SGDLS and CDR2 YYNGEE. The V gene lost 0 bases and the J gene lost 3 bases, with 12 bases spanning the gap. This CDR3 has 15 residues. Filled out from reference TRBV9 and TRBJ1-1, the complete variable domain reads DSGVTQTPKHLITATGQRVTLRCSPRSGDLSVYWYQQSLDQGLQFLIQYYNGEERAKGNILERFSAQQFPDLHSELNLSSLELGDSALYFCASSVGPPRDTEAFFGQGTRLTVV.

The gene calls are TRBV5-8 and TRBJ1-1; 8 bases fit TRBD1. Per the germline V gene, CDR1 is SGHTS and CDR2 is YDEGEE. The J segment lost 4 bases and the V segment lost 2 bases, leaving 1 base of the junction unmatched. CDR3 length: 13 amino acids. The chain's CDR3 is CASSLDRGTEAFF. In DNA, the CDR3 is TGTGCCAGCAGCTTAGACAGGGGCACTGAAGCTTTCTTT.

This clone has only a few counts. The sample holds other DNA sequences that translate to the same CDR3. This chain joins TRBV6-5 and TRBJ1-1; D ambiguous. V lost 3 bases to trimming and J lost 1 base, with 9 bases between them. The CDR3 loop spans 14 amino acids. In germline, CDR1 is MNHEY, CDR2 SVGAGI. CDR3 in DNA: TGTGCCAGCAGTTATGGCAGGCGGAACACTGAAGCTTTCTTT. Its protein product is CASSYGRRNTEAFF.

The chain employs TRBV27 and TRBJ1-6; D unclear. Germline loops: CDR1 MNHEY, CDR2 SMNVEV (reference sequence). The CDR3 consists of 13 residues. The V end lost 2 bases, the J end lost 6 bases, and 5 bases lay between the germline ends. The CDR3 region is CASSLRFNSPLHF. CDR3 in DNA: TGTGCCAGCAGTTTACGGTTTAATTCACCCCTCCACTTT.

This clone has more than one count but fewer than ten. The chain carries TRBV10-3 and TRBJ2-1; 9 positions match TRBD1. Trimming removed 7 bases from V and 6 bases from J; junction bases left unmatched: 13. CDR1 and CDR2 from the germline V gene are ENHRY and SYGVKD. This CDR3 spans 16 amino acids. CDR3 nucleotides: TGTGCCATCACTGAACCGGGACAGGGAGGAGGCAATGAGCAGTTCTTC. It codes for CAITEPGQGGGNEQFF.

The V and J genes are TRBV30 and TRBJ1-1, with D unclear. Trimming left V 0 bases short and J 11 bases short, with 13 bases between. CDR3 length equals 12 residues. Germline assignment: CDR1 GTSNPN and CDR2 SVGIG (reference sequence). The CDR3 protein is CAWSVLYGGAFF. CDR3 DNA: TGTGCCTGGAGTGTTTTATACGGCGGGGCTTTCTTT. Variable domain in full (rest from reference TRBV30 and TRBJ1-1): SQTIHQWPATLVQPVGSPLSLECTVEGTSNPNLYWYRQAAGRGLQLLFYSVGIGQISSEVPQNLSASRPQDRQFILSSKKLLLSDSGFYLCAWSVLYGGAFFGQGTRLTVV.

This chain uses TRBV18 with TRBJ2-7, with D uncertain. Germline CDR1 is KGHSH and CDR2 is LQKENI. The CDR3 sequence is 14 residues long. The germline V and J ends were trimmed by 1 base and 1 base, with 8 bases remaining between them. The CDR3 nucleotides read TGTGCCAGCTCACCACAGTATACTTCCTACGAGCAGTACTTC. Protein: CASSPQYTSYEQYF.

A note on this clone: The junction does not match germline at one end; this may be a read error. The CDR3 reads CASSQGLAYNEQFF. The CDR3 coding sequence is TGTGCTAGCAGCCAGGGGCTCGCTTACAATGAGCAGTTCTTC. The V and J genes are TRBV7-7 and TRBJ2-1, with D possibly matching TRBD1 (6 bases). The CDR3 totals 14 residues. Germline V gene lookup returns CDR1 SSHAT and CDR2 FNYEAQ (reference sequence).

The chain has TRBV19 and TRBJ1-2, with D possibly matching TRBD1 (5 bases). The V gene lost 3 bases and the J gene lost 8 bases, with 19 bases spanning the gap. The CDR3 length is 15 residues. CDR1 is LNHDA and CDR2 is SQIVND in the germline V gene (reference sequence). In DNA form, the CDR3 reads TGTGCCAGTAGTATTGCGGCGCGTTCGGGGGACGGCTACACCTTC. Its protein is CASSIAARSGDGYTF.

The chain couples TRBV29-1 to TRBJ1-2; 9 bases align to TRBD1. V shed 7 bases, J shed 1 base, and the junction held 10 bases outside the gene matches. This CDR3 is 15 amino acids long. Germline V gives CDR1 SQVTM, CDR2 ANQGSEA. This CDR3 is CSALGGQGFNYGYTF. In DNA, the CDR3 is TGCAGCGCCCTAGGGGGACAGGGTTTTAACTATGGCTACACCTTC.

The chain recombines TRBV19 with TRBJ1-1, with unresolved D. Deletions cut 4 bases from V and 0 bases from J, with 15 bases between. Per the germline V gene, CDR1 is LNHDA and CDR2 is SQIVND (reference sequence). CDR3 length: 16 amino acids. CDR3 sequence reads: CASSRIVGLMNTEAFF. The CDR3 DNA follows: TGTGCCAGTAGTAGGATAGTCGGACTGATGAACACTGAAGCTTTCTTT.

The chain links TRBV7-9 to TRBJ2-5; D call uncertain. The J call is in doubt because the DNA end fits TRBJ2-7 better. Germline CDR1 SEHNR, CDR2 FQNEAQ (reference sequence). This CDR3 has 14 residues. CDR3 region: CASSLKDSSYEQYF. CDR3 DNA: TGTGCCAGCAGCTTAAAAGATTCATCCTACGAGCAGTACTTC.

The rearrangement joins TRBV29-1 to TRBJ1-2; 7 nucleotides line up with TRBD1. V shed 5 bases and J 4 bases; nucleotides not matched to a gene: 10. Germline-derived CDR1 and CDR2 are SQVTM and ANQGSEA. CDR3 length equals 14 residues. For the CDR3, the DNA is TGCAGCGTTCCTGGGACAGACCTAGGCTATGGCTACACCTTC. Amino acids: CSVPGTDLGYGYTF.

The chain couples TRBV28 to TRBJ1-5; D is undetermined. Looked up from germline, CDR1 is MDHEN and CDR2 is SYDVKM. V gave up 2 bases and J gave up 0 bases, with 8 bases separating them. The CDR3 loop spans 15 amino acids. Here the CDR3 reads CASSLNSHSNQPQHF. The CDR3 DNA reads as TGTGCCAGCAGTTTAAACAGCCATAGCAATCAGCCCCAGCATTTT.

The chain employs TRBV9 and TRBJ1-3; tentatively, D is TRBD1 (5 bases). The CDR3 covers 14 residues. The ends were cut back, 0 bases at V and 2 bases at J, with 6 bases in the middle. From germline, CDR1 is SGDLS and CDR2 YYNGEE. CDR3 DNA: TGTGCCAGCAGCGTAGGACAGACTGGAAACACCATATATTTT. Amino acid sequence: CASSVGQTGNTIYF.

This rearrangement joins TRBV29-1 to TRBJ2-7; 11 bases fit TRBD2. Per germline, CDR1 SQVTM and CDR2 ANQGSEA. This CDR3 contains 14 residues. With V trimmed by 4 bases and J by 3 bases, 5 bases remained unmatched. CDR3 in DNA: TGCAGCGTTGCAGGGACTAGCGGTGTCTACGAGCAGTACTTC. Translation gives CSVAGTSGVYEQYF.

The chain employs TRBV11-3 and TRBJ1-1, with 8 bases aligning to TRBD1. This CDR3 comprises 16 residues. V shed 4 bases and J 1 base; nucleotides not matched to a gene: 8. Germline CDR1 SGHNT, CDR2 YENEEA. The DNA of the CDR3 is TGTGCCAGCAGCTCCGGACAGGGAACATCGAACACTGAAGCTTTCTTT. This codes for CASSSGQGTSNTEAFF. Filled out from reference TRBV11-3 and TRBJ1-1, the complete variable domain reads EAGVVQSPRYKIIEKKQPVAFWCNPISGHNTLYWYLQNLGQGPELLIRYENEEAVDDSQLPKDRFSAERLKGVDSTLKIQPAELGDSAVYLCASSSGQGTSNTEAFFGQGTRLTVV.